These 13 T cell receptor beta chains were sequenced from one sample in a study of T cell responses to AZD1222 COVID-19 vaccine (dated by TCRdb to the early 2020s). The protocol used for the library was the immunoSEQ multiplex PCR assay. TCRdb retrieved this table from immuneACCESS and kept in-frame rearrangements only. Not all clones are present; in checked studies, unresolved V genes account for under half, and no reason is known for the remainder. The sample table holds 150,000 to 200,000 clones, of which around nine tenths were seen once. Of the sample, approximately 10% falls within the top ten clones. The time point tag for this specimen amounts to: about 28 days (+/-7) after the second vaccine dose. This specimen was peripheral blood, taken 28 days after the second AZD1222 dose. The receptors shown here come from an adult who received the AZD1222 COVID-19 vaccine.

This chain connects TRBV2 to TRBJ2-5, with D tentatively TRBD1 (6 bases). Trimming removed 2 bases at V and 4 bases at J, with 14 bases between. Per the germline V gene, CDR1 is SNHLY and CDR2 is FYNNEI. The CDR3 has 15 residues. The CDR3 nucleotides are TGTGCCAGCAGTGAACAGGGCCAGGGGACAGAGACCCAGTACTTC. It specifies CASSEQGQGTETQYF.

This clone was detected only a few times. The chain is built from TRBV11-3 and TRBJ2-7; no clear D. The CDR3 is 13 residues long. Germline V gene lookup returns CDR1 SGHNT and CDR2 YENEEA. Trimming shortened V by 2 bases and J by 7 bases, and 12 bases separated the two germline ends. The CDR3 here is CASSLRMAWEQYF. CDR3 sequence (DNA): TGTGCCAGCAGCTTAAGAATGGCGTGGGAGCAGTACTTC.

In nucleotides, the CDR3 is TGTGCCAGCAGCCCCGGAGGGGGGGGGACGTCCTACAATGAGCAGTTCTTC. It encodes CASSPGGGGTSYNEQFF. The V and J genes are TRBV9 and TRBJ2-1; maybe TRBD2 (7 bases). The CDR3 loop spans 17 amino acids. V gave up 4 bases and J gave up 1 base, with 18 bases separating them. Germline CDR1 is SGDLS and CDR2 is YYNGEE.

The J gene is TRBJ2-5, the V gene TRBV28; the match to TRBD1 covers 7 bases. This CDR3 region has 14 residues. With V trimmed by 6 bases and J by 2 bases, 6 bases remained unmatched. Germline loops: CDR1 MDHEN, CDR2 SYDVKM. CDR3 bases: TGTGCCAGCAGCGGTACAGGGGTACAAGAGACCCAGTACTTC. It translates to CASSGTGVQETQYF. Drawing the rest from reference TRBV28 and TRBJ2-5, the complete variable domain is DVKVTQSSRYLVKRTGEKVFLECVQDMDHENMFWYRQDPGLGLRLIYFSYDVKMKEKGDIPEGYSVSREKKERFSLILESASTNQTSMYLCASSGTGVQETQYFGPGTRLLVL.

CDR3 protein: CAISESQNTEAFF. The CDR3 nucleotides are TGTGCCATCAGTGAGTCACAGAACACTGAAGCTTTCTTT. The V gene is TRBV10-3, the J gene TRBJ1-1; no clear D. Germline V gene lookup returns CDR1 ENHRY and CDR2 SYGVKD. V lost 0 bases and J lost 1, with 3 bases in between. The CDR3 extends over 13 amino acids.

CDR3 amino acids: CASSQDIGSSEQYF. Here the CDR3 DNA reads TGTGCCAGCAGCCAGGACATAGGATCTAGCGAGCAGTACTTC. This chain joins TRBV7-6 and TRBJ2-7, with a weak D call TRBD1 (5 bases). CDR1 and CDR2 (germline): SGHVS, FNYEAQ. V lost 5 bases and J 6 bases, leaving 17 bases between the germline ends. This CDR3 comprises 14 residues.

The chain uses TRBV9 and TRBJ1-2, with 7 bases lining up with TRBD1. The CDR3 length is 14 residues. After removal of 1 base from V and 8 bases from J, the junction contained 8 bases not matched to a gene. Per the germline V gene, CDR1 is SGDLS and CDR2 is YYNGEE. The CDR3 DNA sequence: TGTGCCAGCAGCGTAACTTCTACAGGGGAGGGCTACACCTTC. The encoded protein is CASSVTSTGEGYTF.

V usage is TRBV9 and J usage is TRBJ1-1; 7 bases align to TRBD1. CDR1 is SGDLS and CDR2 is YYNGEE in the germline V gene. J lost 10 bases, V lost 0 bases, and 6 bases had no gene match. The CDR3 consists of 13 residues. The CDR3 nucleotides read TGTGCCAGCAGCGTAGATGGTAGGGGGCTAGCTTTCTTT. As protein: CASSVDGRGLAFF.

The rearrangement uses TRBV27 and TRBJ2-5; D tentatively fits TRBD1 or TRBD2 (5 bases each). The CDR3 totals 13 residues. The V and J ends lost 4 bases and 5 bases respectively, with 11 bases between them. The germline V gene encodes CDR1 MNHEY and CDR2 SMNVEV (reference sequence). In DNA, the CDR3 is TGTGCCAGCAGTTCCGTGGGACGGGAGACCCAGTACTTC. Amino acid sequence: CASSSVGRETQYF.

The genes are TRBV10-3 and TRBJ1-2, with TRBD1 matching over 12 bases. After removal of 2 bases from V and 8 bases from J, the junction contained 3 bases not matched to a gene. Germline CDR1 is ENHRY and CDR2 is SYGVKD. The CDR3 loop spans 14 amino acids. CDR3: CAISEGTGGQGYTF. The CDR3 DNA follows: TGTGCCATCAGTGAGGGGACAGGGGGCCAGGGCTACACCTTC.

Concerning this clone: One end of the junction is discordant with germline, which a read error may explain. The V gene is TRBV7-2, the J gene TRBJ1-6; perhaps TRBD1 as D (6 bases). The CDR3 loop spans 13 amino acids. Germline V lookup: CDR1 SGHTA, CDR2 FQGNSA. CDR3 sequence: CASRTLGGYGIDF. The CDR3 bases are TGTGCCAGCAGGACTTTAGGGGGGTATGGGATTGACTTT.

The rearrangement links TRBV7-2 to TRBJ2-3; TRBD2 matches 8 bases. The junction had 10 bases not matched to a gene; V was cut back by 5 bases and J by 0 bases. This CDR3 has 17 residues. Looked up from germline, CDR1 is SGHTA and CDR2 is FQGNSA. The CDR3 nucleotides are TGTGCCAGCAGCCCAGGACGACAGCGGGGGAGCACAGATACGCAGTATTTT. Its translation is CASSPGRQRGSTDTQYF.

This clone was counted once. CDR3 DNA: TGTGCCAGCAGTTTCGCCGAGGGCTACACCTTC. The encoded protein is CASSFAEGYTF. The chain links TRBV12-3 or TRBV12-4 to TRBJ1-2; D is undetermined. The CDR3 length is 11 residues. V shed 3 bases and J shed 8 bases, with 7 bases lying between them.